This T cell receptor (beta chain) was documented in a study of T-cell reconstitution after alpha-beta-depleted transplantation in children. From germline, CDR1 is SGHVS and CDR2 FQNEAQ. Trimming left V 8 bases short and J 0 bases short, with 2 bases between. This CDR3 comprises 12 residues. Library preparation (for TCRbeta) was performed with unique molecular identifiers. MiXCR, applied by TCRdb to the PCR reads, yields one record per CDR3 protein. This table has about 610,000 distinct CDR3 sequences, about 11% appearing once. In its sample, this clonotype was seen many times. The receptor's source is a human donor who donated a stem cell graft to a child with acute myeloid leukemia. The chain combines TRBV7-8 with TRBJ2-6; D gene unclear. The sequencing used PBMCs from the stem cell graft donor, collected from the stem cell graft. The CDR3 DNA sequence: TGTGCCAGCCGCTCTGGGGCCAACGTCCTGACTTTC. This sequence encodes CASRSGANVLTF.